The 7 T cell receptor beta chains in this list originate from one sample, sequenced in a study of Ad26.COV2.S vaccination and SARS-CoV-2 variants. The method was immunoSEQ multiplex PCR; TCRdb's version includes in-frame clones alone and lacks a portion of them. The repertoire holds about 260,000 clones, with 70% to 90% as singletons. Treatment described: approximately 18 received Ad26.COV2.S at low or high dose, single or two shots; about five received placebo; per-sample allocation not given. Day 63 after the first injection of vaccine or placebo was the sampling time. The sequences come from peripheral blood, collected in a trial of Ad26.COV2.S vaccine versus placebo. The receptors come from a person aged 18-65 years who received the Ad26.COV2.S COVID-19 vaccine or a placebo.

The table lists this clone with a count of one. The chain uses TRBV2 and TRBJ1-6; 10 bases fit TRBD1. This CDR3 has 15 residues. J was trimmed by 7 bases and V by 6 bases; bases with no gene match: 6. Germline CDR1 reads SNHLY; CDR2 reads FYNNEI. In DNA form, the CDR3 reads TGTGCCAGCAGGAGATCGGACAGGGGGAATTCACCCCTCCACTTT. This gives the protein CASRRSDRGNSPLHF.

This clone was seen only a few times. CDR3 region: CASSLDGNTGELFF. CDR3 DNA: TGCGCCAGCAGCTTGGACGGGAACACCGGGGAGCTGTTTTTT. The rearrangement joins TRBV5-1 to TRBJ2-2; D not certain. Germline CDR1 is SGHRS and CDR2 is YFSETQ. V lost 0 bases to trimming and J lost 1 base, with 4 bases between them. CDR3 size: 14 residues.

CDR3 loop: CAWSGDGQARNTIYF. CDR3 bases: TGTGCCTGGAGTGGGGACGGCCAGGCAAGAAACACCATATATTTT. V and J are TRBV30 and TRBJ1-3; TRBD1 might be the D (5 bases). The CDR3 is made up of 15 amino acids. Per germline, CDR1 GTSNPN and CDR2 SVGIG (reference sequence). V was cut by 1 base and J by 5 bases, with 15 bases left in between.

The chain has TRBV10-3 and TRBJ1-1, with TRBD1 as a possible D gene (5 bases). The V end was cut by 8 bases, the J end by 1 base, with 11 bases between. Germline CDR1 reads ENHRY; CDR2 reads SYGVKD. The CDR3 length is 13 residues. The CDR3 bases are TGTGCCATCCGGAGGGGCCCGAACACTGAAGCTTTCTTT. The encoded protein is CAIRRGPNTEAFF.

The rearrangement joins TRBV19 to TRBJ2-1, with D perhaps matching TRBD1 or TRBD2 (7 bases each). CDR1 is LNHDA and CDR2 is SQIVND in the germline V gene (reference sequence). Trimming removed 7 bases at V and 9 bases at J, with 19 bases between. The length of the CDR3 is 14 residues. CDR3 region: CASTRLARGGEQFF. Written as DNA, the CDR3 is TGTGCCAGTACCCGATTAGCCAGGGGGGGTGAGCAGTTCTTC.

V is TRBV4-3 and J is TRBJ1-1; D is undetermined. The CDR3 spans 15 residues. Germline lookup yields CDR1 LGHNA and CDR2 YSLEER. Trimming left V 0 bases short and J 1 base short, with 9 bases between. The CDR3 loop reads CASSQDGVGNTEAFF. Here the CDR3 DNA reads TGCGCCAGCAGCCAAGATGGAGTGGGGAACACTGAAGCTTTCTTT.

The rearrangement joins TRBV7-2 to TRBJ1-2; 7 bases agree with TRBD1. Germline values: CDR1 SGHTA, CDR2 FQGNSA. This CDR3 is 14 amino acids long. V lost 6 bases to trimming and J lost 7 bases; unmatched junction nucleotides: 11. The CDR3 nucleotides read TGTGCCAGCAGTTTATTGACAGGGTCCGGTGGCTACACCTTC. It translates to CASSLLTGSGGYTF.